This is a list of T cell receptor beta chains from one sample in a study of naive and memory T cell subsets. TCRdb re-analysed the UMI-ligation and nested PCR reads in MiXCR, keeping a single row per CDR3 protein. The sample lists under 150,000 distinct CDR3 sequences; over 15% were seen once. Sequenced: naive CD4+ T cells from blood. All receptors come from a human donor in good health. Each CDR3 is given with its conserved first and last residue. Fields, in order: J gene, D gene, clone size, V gene, CDR3 protein, CDR3 DNA. D genes are given only for firm matches. Expanded clones are given a class, and other clones once, few, many or no size at all.

j_call: TRBJ2-7
d_call: TRBD1
clone_size: many
v_call: TRBV20-1
cdr3_aa: CSARRDSYEQYF
cdr3_nt: TGCAGTGCTAGAAGGGACAGCTACGAGCAGTACTTC

j_call: TRBJ2-4
d_call: -
clone_size: many
v_call: TRBV6-2/TRBV6-3
cdr3_aa: CASSYSGGMSKNIQYF
cdr3_nt: TGTGCCAGCAGTTACTCGGGCGGGATGTCCAAAAACATTCAGTACTTC

j_call: TRBJ2-3
d_call: -
clone_size: -
v_call: TRBV7-2
cdr3_aa: CASSFYSYTDTQYF
cdr3_nt: TGTGCCAGCAGCTTCTACTCGTACACAGATACGCAGTATTTT

j_call: TRBJ2-7
d_call: TRBD2
clone_size: few
v_call: TRBV19
cdr3_aa: CASSGLAGVSYEQYF
cdr3_nt: TGTGCCAGTAGTGGACTAGCGGGGGTCTCCTACGAGCAGTACTTC

j_call: TRBJ2-7
d_call: -
clone_size: -
v_call: TRBV20-1
cdr3_aa: CSANPTRQTYEQYF
cdr3_nt: TGCAGTGCTAATCCCACCCGACAGACCTACGAGCAGTACTTC

j_call: TRBJ2-2
d_call: TRBD2
clone_size: -
v_call: TRBV10-3
cdr3_aa: CAISERSGRNTGELFF
cdr3_nt: TGTGCCATCAGTGAACGGAGCGGGAGGAACACCGGGGAGCTGTTTTTT

j_call: TRBJ2-1
d_call: -
clone_size: -
v_call: TRBV6-1
cdr3_aa: CASSADGGISEQFF
cdr3_nt: TGTGCCAGCAGTGCAGACGGAGGGATCAGTGAGCAGTTCTTC

j_call: TRBJ1-5
d_call: TRBD1
clone_size: -
v_call: TRBV6-5
cdr3_aa: CASRDLGQHNQPQHF
cdr3_nt: TGTGCCAGCAGAGACCTGGGACAGCACAATCAGCCCCAGCATTTT

j_call: TRBJ2-3
d_call: -
clone_size: -
v_call: TRBV5-5
cdr3_aa: CASSLAQGPDTQYF
cdr3_nt: TGTGCCAGCAGCTTGGCTCAGGGCCCAGATACGCAGTATTTT

j_call: TRBJ2-1
d_call: TRBD1
clone_size: -
v_call: TRBV7-9
cdr3_aa: CASSPQDRGRNEQFF
cdr3_nt: TGTGCCAGCAGCCCCCAGGACAGGGGGAGGAATGAGCAGTTCTTC

j_call: TRBJ1-2
d_call: -
clone_size: few
v_call: TRBV30
cdr3_aa: CAWSVWSGYTF
cdr3_nt: TGTGCCTGGAGTGTTTGGAGCGGCTACACCTTC

j_call: TRBJ2-7
d_call: -
clone_size: few
v_call: TRBV29-1
cdr3_aa: CSVAKAYGDYEQYF
cdr3_nt: TGCAGCGTTGCTAAAGCCTACGGGGACTACGAGCAGTACTTC

j_call: TRBJ2-3
d_call: TRBD2
clone_size: few
v_call: TRBV27
cdr3_aa: CARTNVGRACGTDTQYF
cdr3_nt: TGTGCCAGAACCAACGTGGGGAGGGCGTGTGGCACAGATACGCAGTATTTT

j_call: TRBJ2-3
d_call: -
clone_size: -
v_call: TRBV7-2
cdr3_aa: CASSLGPADTQYF
cdr3_nt: TGTGCCAGCAGCTTAGGTCCTGCAGATACGCAGTATTTT

j_call: TRBJ2-1
d_call: -
clone_size: -
v_call: TRBV14
cdr3_aa: CASSQATGFHNEQFF
cdr3_nt: TGTGCCAGCAGCCAAGCGACGGGATTCCACAATGAGCAGTTCTTC

j_call: TRBJ2-1
d_call: TRBD2
clone_size: few
v_call: TRBV30
cdr3_aa: CAWGLAGALYNEQFF
cdr3_nt: TGTGCCTGGGGACTAGCGGGAGCGCTCTACAATGAGCAGTTCTTC

j_call: TRBJ1-3
d_call: -
clone_size: -
v_call: TRBV20-1
cdr3_aa: CSARDARIGKAGNTIYF
cdr3_nt: TGCAGTGCTAGAGATGCGCGGATAGGGAAGGCTGGAAACACCATATATTTT

j_call: TRBJ2-1
d_call: -
clone_size: -
v_call: TRBV19
cdr3_aa: CASSGNLGSYNEQFF
cdr3_nt: TGTGCCAGTAGCGGGAACTTAGGGTCCTACAATGAGCAGTTCTTC

j_call: TRBJ2-6
d_call: -
clone_size: few
v_call: TRBV29-1
cdr3_aa: CSVRLPFSSGANVLTF
cdr3_nt: TGCAGCGTTCGTTTGCCATTTAGCTCTGGGGCCAACGTCCTGACTTTC

j_call: TRBJ2-5
d_call: -
clone_size: few
v_call: TRBV7-9
cdr3_aa: CASSLGTSHQGTQYF
cdr3_nt: TGTGCCAGCAGCTTAGGGACTTCCCACCAGGGGACCCAGTACTTC

j_call: TRBJ2-1
d_call: -
clone_size: -
v_call: TRBV29-1
cdr3_aa: CSVYAGPAYNEQFF
cdr3_nt: TGCAGCGTTTACGCGGGTCCGGCCTACAATGAGCAGTTCTTC

j_call: TRBJ2-3
d_call: TRBD2
clone_size: many
v_call: TRBV20-1
cdr3_aa: CSAPHGGGPTDTQYF
cdr3_nt: TGCAGTGCTCCACACGGGGGAGGGCCGACGGATACGCAGTATTTT

j_call: TRBJ2-7
d_call: -
clone_size: -
v_call: TRBV9
cdr3_aa: CASSVAPERVSEQYF
cdr3_nt: TGTGCCAGCAGCGTAGCTCCAGAACGGGTCTCCGAGCAGTACTTC

j_call: TRBJ1-5
d_call: TRBD1
clone_size: -
v_call: TRBV6-5
cdr3_aa: CASSRGTESNQPQHF
cdr3_nt: TGTGCCAGCAGTCGCGGGACAGAGTCAAATCAGCCCCAGCATTTT

j_call: TRBJ2-1
d_call: -
clone_size: few
v_call: TRBV6-5
cdr3_aa: CASSPRDLGDEQFF
cdr3_nt: TGTGCCAGCAGTCCCCGGGACTTGGGTGATGAGCAGTTCTTC

j_call: TRBJ1-6
d_call: -
clone_size: -
v_call: TRBV10-3
cdr3_aa: CAISDPTQANSPLHF
cdr3_nt: TGTGCCATCAGTGACCCGACTCAAGCGAATTCACCCCTCCACTTT

j_call: TRBJ1-5
d_call: -
clone_size: -
v_call: TRBV7-9
cdr3_aa: CATSWGNQPQHF
cdr3_nt: TGTGCCACCTCATGGGGCAATCAGCCCCAGCATTTT

j_call: TRBJ2-7
d_call: -
clone_size: few
v_call: TRBV20-1
cdr3_aa: CSAIAPRGVVPYEQYF
cdr3_nt: TGCAGTGCTATCGCCCCCCGCGGTGTGGTGCCCTACGAGCAGTACTTC

j_call: TRBJ2-7
d_call: -
clone_size: many
v_call: TRBV28
cdr3_aa: CASRPTAGNEQYF
cdr3_nt: TGTGCCAGCAGACCTACTGCGGGGAACGAGCAGTACTTC

j_call: TRBJ2-1
d_call: TRBD2
clone_size: few
v_call: TRBV20-1
cdr3_aa: CSARDPWTSVSYNEQFF
cdr3_nt: TGCAGTGCTAGAGATCCTTGGACTAGTGTGTCCTACAATGAGCAGTTCTTC

j_call: TRBJ2-7
d_call: -
clone_size: few
v_call: TRBV7-2
cdr3_aa: CASSLAAGRTYEQYF
cdr3_nt: TGTGCCAGCAGCTTAGCGGCAGGAAGAACCTACGAGCAGTACTTC

j_call: TRBJ1-6
d_call: TRBD1
clone_size: few
v_call: TRBV20-1
cdr3_aa: CSAPGTASSYNSPLHF
cdr3_nt: TGCAGTGCTCCCGGGACAGCTAGCTCCTATAATTCACCCCTCCACTTT

j_call: TRBJ2-2
d_call: -
clone_size: many
v_call: TRBV10-1
cdr3_aa: CASSGQFPSTGELFF
cdr3_nt: TGCGCCAGCAGTGGTCAGTTCCCCAGCACCGGGGAGCTGTTTTTT

j_call: TRBJ2-7
d_call: TRBD1
clone_size: few
v_call: TRBV13
cdr3_aa: CASSLRDRGYEQYF
cdr3_nt: TGTGCCAGCAGCTTAAGAGACAGGGGCTACGAGCAGTACTTC